These 8 T cell receptor beta chains were sequenced from one sample in a study of spatial heterogeneity in lung cancer. TCRdb re-analysed the 5' RACE reads in MiXCR, keeping a single row per CDR3 protein. The sample carries tens of thousands of distinct CDR3 sequences, approximately 15% recorded once. Time point: sample taken at primary tumor resection. The sequencing here drew on PBMCs, taken at surgery. These receptor sequences come from a male donor with early-stage non-small cell lung cancer.

This sequence joins TRBV5-1 and TRBJ2-3; 7 bases agree with TRBD2. The length of the CDR3 is 16 residues. Germline V gene data show CDR1 as SGHRS and CDR2 as YFSETQ. The ends lost 1 base at V and 0 bases at J; junction bases unmatched: 5. CDR3 protein: CASSLLGGYSTDTQYF. The CDR3 nucleotides read TGCGCCAGCAGCTTGCTGGGGGGGTATAGCACAGATACGCAGTATTTT.

The CDR3 loop is CASARGGGYTF. The CDR3, as DNA: TGTGCCTCCGCCCGGGGTGGCGGCTACACCTTC. This chain uses TRBV5-6 with TRBJ1-2; D unresolved. This CDR3 contains 11 residues. V lost 10 bases and J 8 bases, leaving 15 bases between the germline ends. Germline-derived CDR1 and CDR2 are SGHDT and YYEEEE.

This clonotype has more than one count but fewer than ten. This sequence joins TRBV6-5 and TRBJ2-7; 9 bases map to TRBD1. CDR3 length: 15 amino acids. Trimming removed 5 bases from V and 4 bases from J; junction bases left unmatched: 9. CDR1 MNHEY and CDR2 SVGAGI come from the germline V gene. CDR3 bases: TGTGCCAGCAGTCCTTCCCGGGACAGGGATTACGAGCAGTACTTC. It translates to CASSPSRDRDYEQYF.

This clonotype was detected a few times. The chain combines TRBV24-1 with TRBJ1-2, with D unclear. Deletions cut 6 bases from V and 9 bases from J, with 13 bases between. Germline V lookup: CDR1 KGHDR, CDR2 SFDVKD. This CDR3 region has 12 residues. CDR3 region: CATSKEGRSYTF. The CDR3 coding sequence is TGTGCCACCAGTAAAGAAGGCAGAAGCTACACCTTC.

Only a few counts were recorded for this clonotype. The chain uses TRBV9 and TRBJ2-5; a possible D gene is TRBD1 (5 bases). This CDR3 region has 16 residues. V was trimmed by 0 bases and J by 1 base, leaving 13 bases between them. Germline V gene data show CDR1 as SGDLS and CDR2 as YYNGEE. The CDR3 sequence is CASSVDPGRGQETQYF. CDR3 nucleotide sequence: TGTGCCAGCAGCGTAGATCCCGGAAGGGGCCAAGAGACCCAGTACTTC.

This clonotype was counted ten times or more. The V gene is TRBV6-1, the J gene TRBJ2-1, with unresolved D. Trimming took off 4 bases at V and 4 bases at J, with 17 bases between the two ends. The length of the CDR3 is 16 residues. Germline-derived CDR1 and CDR2 are MNHNS and SASEGT. This CDR3 reads CASSGVFETQYNEQFF. CDR3 sequence (DNA): TGTGCCAGCAGTGGAGTCTTTGAGACCCAGTACAATGAGCAGTTCTTC.

The chain joins TRBV5-4 to TRBJ2-6; the D is unclear. CDR1 and CDR2 from the germline V gene are SGHNT and YYREEE (reference sequence). The CDR3 length is 15 residues. V lost 1 base to trimming and J lost 1 base, with 6 bases between them. The CDR3 DNA is TGTGCCAGCAGCTTGTCGGATTCTGGGGCCAACGTCCTGACTTTC. This translates into CASSLSDSGANVLTF.

This clonotype was seen a few times. The genes are TRBV5-1 and TRBJ1-3; 7 bases align to TRBD1. V lost 4 bases and J lost 0; bases outside the gene matches: 7. Per germline, CDR1 SGHRS and CDR2 YFSETQ. The CDR3 extends over 16 amino acids. Here the CDR3 reads CASSEGQLTSGNTIYF. The CDR3 DNA reads TGCGCCAGCAGCGAGGGACAGCTGACCTCTGGAAACACCATATATTTT. Drawing the rest from reference TRBV5-1 and TRBJ1-3, the complete variable domain is KAGVTQTPRYLIKTRGQQVTLSCSPISGHRSVSWYQQTPGQGLQFLFEYFSETQRNKGNFPGRFSGRQFSNSRSEMNVSTLELGDSALYLCASSEGQLTSGNTIYFGEGSWLTVV.